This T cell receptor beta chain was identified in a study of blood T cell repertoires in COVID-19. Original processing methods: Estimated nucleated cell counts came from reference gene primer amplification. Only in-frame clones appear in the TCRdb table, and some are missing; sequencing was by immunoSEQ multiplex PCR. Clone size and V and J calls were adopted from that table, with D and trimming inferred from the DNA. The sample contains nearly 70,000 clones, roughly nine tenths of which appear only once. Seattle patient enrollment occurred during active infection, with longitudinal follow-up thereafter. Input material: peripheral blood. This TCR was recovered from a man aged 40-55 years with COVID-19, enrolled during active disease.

CDR3: CASSYYQSADTQYF. The CDR3 DNA is TGTGCCAGCAGTTACTACCAGTCAGCAGATACGCAGTATTTT. The V and J genes are TRBV6-2 or TRBV6-3 and TRBJ2-3; no clear D. The CDR3 length is 14 residues. The germline gives CDR1 MNHEY, CDR2 SVGEGT. V was pared by 1 base and J by 4 bases, with 9 bases between.